This T cell receptor beta chain was retrieved from a study of CD8+ T cells in alopecia areata (dated by TCRdb to the late 2010s). With respect to the entire study: The study used high-throughput TCRbeta sequencing to examine T cell clonal expansion in alopecia areata, in both the C3H/HeJ mouse model and human patients. In humans, TCRbeta sequencing was performed on scalp tissue and on sorted CD4+ and CD8+ peripheral blood T cells from healthy controls and from patients with patchy or totalis/universalis alopecia areata. Scalp clonality was compared across normal scalp (n=4), patchy alopecia areata scalp (n=8), and alopecia totalis/universalis scalp (n=8). RNA was extracted with the PAXgene miRNA kit for fixed scalp, the miRNeasy kit for PBMCs, and the RNeasy kit for mouse skin. Amplification of TCRbeta CDR3 regions was done by immunoSEQ multiplex PCR using 35 Vbeta forward primers and 13 Jbeta reverse primers.

What the work shows at the level of the full study, not this receptor alone: Lesional scalp, especially in alopecia totalis/universalis, showed higher clonality and more expanded CD8+ clones than normal scalp, suggesting antigenic drive. Compared with mice, TCR sequences shared between patients were less clear, possibly partly because of HLA diversity across the patient population. Resident alphabeta T cells in normal human skin are also sequenced, complicating scalp TCR repertoire analysis, unlike mouse skin dominated by gammadelta T cells.

V sheds 5 bases and J sheds 8 bases, leaving 16 bases between their ends. The CDR3 goes from the cysteine to the phenylalanine over 14 residues. Only the CDR3 DNA is retained, 42 bases long and in frame from the first base. For CDR1 and CDR2, the germline V gene lists SNHLY and FYNNEI. Libraries were prepared through the immunoSEQ multiplex PCR assay. RNA was extracted from all samples and reverse transcribed into cDNA, which served as template for TCR sequencing. SuperScript III was used to make first-strand cDNA, primed with a 2:1 mix of oligo-dT and random hexamers. A synthetic immune receptor repertoire was used to gauge amplification bias, and whatever bias remained was removed computationally. In the original analysis: Raw reads were preprocessed for error removal, and CDR3 was defined according to IMGT conventions as running from the conserved cysteine to phenylalanine. Clonality was calculated as 1 minus Shannon entropy normalized by log2 of the number of productive unique TCRs. Whether each scalp clone was CD4 or CD8 was inferred by checking scalp TCRbeta sequences against the CD4 and CD8 repertoires from sorted blood. TCRdb retrieved this table from immuneACCESS and kept in-frame rearrangements only. Not all clones are present; in checked studies, unresolved V genes account for under half, and no reason is known for the remainder. Clonal size and the V and J genes are those of that table, whereas D and trimming came from the DNA. Recorded for this sample are 130,000 to 150,000 clones; less than 65% of them occurred a single time. Approximately 34% of the sample rests with the top ten.

A note on this clone: Its antigen has not been determined. The record has no base qualities; no much larger clone is one base away.

PBMCs were isolated by density centrifugation and stained for CD3, CD4 and CD8, and CD4+ and CD8+ T cells were sorted on a FACSAria. Unaffected controls provided scalp biopsies and blood samples. The TCR sequence derives from a human donor in good health. The receptor chain draws on TRBV2 and TRBJ2-1; perhaps TRBD2 is the D gene, with 6 bases matching. Material: CD8+ T cells sorted from blood. The sequenced DNA is TGTGCCAGCAGTCCGGGACTCCGACGCGATGAGCAGTTCTTC. Its amino acids are CASSPGLRRDEQFF.